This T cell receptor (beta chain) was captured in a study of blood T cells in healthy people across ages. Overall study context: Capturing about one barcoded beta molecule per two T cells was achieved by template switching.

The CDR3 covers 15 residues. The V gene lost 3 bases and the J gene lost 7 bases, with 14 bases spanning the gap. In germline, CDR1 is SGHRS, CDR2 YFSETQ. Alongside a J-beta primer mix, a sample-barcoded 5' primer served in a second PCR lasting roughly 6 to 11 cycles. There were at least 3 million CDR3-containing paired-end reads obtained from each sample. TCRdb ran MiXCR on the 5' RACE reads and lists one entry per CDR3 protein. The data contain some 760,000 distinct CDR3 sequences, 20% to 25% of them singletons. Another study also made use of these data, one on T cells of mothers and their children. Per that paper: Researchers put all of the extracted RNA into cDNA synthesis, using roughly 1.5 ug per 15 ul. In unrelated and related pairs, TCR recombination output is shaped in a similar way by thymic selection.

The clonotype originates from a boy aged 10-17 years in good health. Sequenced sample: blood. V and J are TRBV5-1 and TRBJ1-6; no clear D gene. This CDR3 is CASSSGSIGNSPLHF. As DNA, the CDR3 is TGCGCCAGCAGCTCGGGATCCATAGGAAATTCACCCCTCCACTTT.